This TCR beta chain was observed in a study of CD4 T cells in relation to SARS-CoV-2 and coronaviruses. CD4+ T cells from unexposed donors were obtained before the COVID-19 pandemic (2011-2018). On this clone itself: The antigen is unknown.

Overall study findings and caveats: About 65% of donors had memory CD4+ clonotypes crossrecognizing SARS-CoV-2 and common cold coronavirus spike.

Only in-frame clones appear in the TCRdb table, and some are missing; sequencing was by immunoSEQ multiplex PCR. The profile covers around 65,000 clones, with around 87% appearing a single time and around 1.5% taken by the ten largest. Germline V gene lookup returns CDR1 KGHSH and CDR2 LQKENI. The V end was cut by 2 bases, the J end by 3 bases, with 13 bases between. There are 15 residues in the CDR3. Material for sequencing was memory CD4+ T cells from PBMCs. The chain has TRBV18 and TRBJ2-5; the D gene is possibly TRBD1 (6 bases). The clonotype was recovered from a human donor in good health. In nucleotides, the CDR3 is TGTGCCAGCTCACCAGTCCAGGGGCGAGAAGAGACCCAGTACTTC. Amino acids: CASSPVQGREETQYF.